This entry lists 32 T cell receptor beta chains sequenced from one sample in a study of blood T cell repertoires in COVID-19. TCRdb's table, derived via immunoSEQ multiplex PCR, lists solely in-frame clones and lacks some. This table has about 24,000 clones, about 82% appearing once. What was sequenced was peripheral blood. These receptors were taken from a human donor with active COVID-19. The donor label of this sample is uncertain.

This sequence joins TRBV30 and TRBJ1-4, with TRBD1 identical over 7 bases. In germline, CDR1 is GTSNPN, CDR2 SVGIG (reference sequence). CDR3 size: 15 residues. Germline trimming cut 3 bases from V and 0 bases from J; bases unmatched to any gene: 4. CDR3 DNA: TGTGCCTGGAGGCACCAGGGGGCAACTAATGAAAAACTGTTTTTT. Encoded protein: CAWRHQGATNEKLFF.

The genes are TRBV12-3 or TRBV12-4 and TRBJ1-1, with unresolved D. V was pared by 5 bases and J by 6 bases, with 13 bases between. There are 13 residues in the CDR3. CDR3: CASSLSTISEAFF. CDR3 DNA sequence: TGTGCCAGCAGTCTGAGTACCATCTCTGAAGCTTTCTTT.

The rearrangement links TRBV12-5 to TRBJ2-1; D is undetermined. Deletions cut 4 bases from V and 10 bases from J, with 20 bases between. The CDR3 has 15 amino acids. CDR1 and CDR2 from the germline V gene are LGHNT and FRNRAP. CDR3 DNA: TGTGCTAGTGGTTCCCCTCTTCGGTCGTCTTGGGAGCAGTTCTTC. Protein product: CASGSPLRSSWEQFF.

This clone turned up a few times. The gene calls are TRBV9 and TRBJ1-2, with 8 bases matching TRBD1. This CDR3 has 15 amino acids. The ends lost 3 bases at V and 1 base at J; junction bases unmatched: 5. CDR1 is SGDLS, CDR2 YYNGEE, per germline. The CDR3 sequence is CASSAGQGVNYGYTF. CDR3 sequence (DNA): TGTGCCAGCAGCGCTGGACAGGGCGTTAACTATGGCTACACCTTC.

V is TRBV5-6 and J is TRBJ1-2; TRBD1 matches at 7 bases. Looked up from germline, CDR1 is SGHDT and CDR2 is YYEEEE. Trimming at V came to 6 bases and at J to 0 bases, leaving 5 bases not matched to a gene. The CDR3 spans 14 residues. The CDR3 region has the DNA TGTGCCAGCACCCGGGACAGCGCTAACTATGGCTACACCTTC. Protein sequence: CASTRDSANYGYTF. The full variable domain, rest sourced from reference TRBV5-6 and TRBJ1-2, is DAGVTQSPTHLIKTRGQQVTLRCSPKSGHDTVSWYQQALGQGPQFIFQYYEEEERQRGNFPDRFSGHQFPNYSSELNVNALLLGDSALYLCASTRDSANYGYTFGSGTRLTVV.

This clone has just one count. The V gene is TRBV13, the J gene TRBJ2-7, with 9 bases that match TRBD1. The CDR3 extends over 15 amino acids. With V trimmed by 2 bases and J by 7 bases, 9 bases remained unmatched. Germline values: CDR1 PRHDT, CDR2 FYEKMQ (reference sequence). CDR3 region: CASSLSPGQGGEQYF. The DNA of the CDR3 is TGTGCCAGCAGCTTATCTCCGGGACAGGGTGGGGAGCAGTACTTC.

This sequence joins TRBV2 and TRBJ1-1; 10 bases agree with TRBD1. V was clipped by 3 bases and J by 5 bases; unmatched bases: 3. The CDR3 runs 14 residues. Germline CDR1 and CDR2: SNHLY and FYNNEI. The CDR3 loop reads CASSEGQGWTEAFF. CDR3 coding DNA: TGTGCCAGCAGTGAGGGACAGGGGTGGACTGAAGCTTTCTTT.

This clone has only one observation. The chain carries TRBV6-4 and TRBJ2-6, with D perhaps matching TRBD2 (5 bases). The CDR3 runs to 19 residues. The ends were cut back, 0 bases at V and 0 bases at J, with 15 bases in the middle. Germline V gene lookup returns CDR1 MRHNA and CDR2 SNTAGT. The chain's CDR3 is CASSDSKYTGNSGANVLTF. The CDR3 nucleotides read TGTGCCAGCAGTGACTCGAAATACACGGGGAACTCTGGGGCCAACGTCCTGACTTTC.

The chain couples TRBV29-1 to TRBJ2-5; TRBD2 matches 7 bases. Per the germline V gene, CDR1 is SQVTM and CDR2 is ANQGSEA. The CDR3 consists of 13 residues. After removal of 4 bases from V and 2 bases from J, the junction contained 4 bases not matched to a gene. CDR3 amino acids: CSVGSGVQETQYF. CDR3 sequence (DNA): TGCAGCGTTGGCAGCGGGGTACAAGAGACCCAGTACTTC.

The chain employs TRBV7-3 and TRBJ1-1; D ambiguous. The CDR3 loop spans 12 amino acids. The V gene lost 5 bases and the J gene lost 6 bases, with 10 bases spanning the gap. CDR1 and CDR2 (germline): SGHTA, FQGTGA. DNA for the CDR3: TGTGCCAGCAGCCACACCGGGGCTGAAGCTTTCTTT. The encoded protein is CASSHTGAEAFF.

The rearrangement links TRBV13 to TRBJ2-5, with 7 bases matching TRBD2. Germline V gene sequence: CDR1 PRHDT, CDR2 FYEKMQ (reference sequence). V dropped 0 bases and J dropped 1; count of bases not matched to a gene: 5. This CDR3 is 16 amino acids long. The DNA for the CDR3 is TGTGCCAGCAGCTTAGGTCTAGCGGTTTCCCAAGAGACCCAGTACTTC. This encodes CASSLGLAVSQETQYF.

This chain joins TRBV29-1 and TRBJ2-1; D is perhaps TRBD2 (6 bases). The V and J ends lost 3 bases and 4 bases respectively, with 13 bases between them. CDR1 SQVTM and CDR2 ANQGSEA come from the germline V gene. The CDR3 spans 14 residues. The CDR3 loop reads CSVDQGGVYNEQFF. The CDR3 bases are TGCAGCGTTGATCAAGGAGGGGTTTACAATGAGCAGTTCTTC.

CDR3 coding DNA: TGTGCCACGCGGATCGCGGGCAGGGGTGATGGCTACACCTTC. Translation gives CATRIAGRGDGYTF. The rearrangement links TRBV28 to TRBJ1-2; tentatively, D is TRBD1 (6 bases). CDR1 and CDR2 from the germline V gene are MDHEN and SYDVKM. V was cut by 10 bases and J by 6 bases, with 21 bases left in between. This CDR3 has 14 amino acids.

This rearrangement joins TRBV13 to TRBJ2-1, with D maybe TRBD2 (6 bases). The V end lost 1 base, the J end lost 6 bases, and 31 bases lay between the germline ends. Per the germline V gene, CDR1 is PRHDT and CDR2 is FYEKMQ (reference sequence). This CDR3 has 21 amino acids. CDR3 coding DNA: TGTGCCAGCAGCTTAGTTTCTTGGGGAGATTTACGGGAGAAGTTCGGCAATGAGCAGTTCTTC. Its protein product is CASSLVSWGDLREKFGNEQFF. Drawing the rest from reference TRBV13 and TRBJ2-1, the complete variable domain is AAGVIQSPRHLIKEKRETATLKCYPIPRHDTVYWYQQGPGQDPQFLISFYEKMQSDKGSIPDRFSAQQFSDYHSELNMSSLELGDSALYFCASSLVSWGDLREKFGNEQFFGPGTRLTVL.

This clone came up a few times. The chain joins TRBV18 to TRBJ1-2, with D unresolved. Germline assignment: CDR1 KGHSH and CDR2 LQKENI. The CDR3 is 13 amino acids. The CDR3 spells CGPNDAVYYGYTF. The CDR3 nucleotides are TGTGGCCCTAATGACGCGGTCTACTATGGCTACACCTTC. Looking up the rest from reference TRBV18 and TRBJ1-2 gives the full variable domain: NAGVMQNPRHLVRRRGQEARLRCSPMKGHSHVYWYRQLPEEGLKFMVYLQKENIIDESGMPKERFSAEFPKEGPSILRIQQVVRGDSAAYFCGPNDAVYYGYTFGSGTRLTVV.

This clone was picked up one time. For the CDR3, the DNA is TGTGCCAGCAGCCAAAATGAAAAACTGTTTTTT. Encoded protein: CASSQNEKLFF. The rearrangement joins TRBV12-3 or TRBV12-4 to TRBJ1-4, with D unclear. The length of the CDR3 is 11 residues. The V end was cut by 6 bases, the J end by 5 bases, with 4 bases between.

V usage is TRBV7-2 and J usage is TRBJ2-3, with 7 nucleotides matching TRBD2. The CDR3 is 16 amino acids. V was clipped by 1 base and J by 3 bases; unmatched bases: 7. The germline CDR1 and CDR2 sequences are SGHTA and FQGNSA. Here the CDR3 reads CASSLVRAGLTDTQYF. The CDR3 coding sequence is TGTGCCAGCAGCTTAGTTCGAGCGGGGTTAACAGATACGCAGTATTTT.

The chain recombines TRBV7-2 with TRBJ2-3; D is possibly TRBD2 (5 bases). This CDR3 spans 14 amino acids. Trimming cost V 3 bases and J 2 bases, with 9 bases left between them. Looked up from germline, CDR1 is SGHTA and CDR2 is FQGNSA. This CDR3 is CASSFRLYTDTQYF. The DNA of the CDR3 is TGTGCCAGCAGCTTTCGACTATACACAGATACGCAGTATTTT. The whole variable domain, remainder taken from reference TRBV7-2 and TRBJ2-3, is GAGVSQSPSNKVTEKGKDVELRCDPISGHTALYWYRQSLGQGLEFLIYFQGNSAPDKSGLPSDRFSAERTGGSVSTLTIQRTQQEDSAVYLCASSFRLYTDTQYFGPGTRLTVL.

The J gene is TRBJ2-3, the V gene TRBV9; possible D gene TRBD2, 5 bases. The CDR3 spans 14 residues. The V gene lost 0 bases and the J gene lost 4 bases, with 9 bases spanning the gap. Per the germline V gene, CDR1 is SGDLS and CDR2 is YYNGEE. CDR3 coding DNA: TGTGCCAGCAGCGTAGGGGGAGTCGCAGATACGCAGTATTTT. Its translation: CASSVGGVADTQYF.

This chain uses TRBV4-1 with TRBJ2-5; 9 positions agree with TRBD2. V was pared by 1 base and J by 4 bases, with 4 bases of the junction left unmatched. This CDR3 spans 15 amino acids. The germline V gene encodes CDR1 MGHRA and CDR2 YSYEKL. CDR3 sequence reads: CASSQAGTSRETQYF. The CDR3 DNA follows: TGCGCCAGCAGCCAAGCCGGGACTAGCAGAGAGACCCAGTACTTC.

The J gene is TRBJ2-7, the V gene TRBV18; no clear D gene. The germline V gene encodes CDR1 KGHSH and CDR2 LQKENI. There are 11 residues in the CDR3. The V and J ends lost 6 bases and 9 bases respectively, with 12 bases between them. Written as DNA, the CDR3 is TGTGCCAGCTCGTCCGGGTCGGGGCAGTACTTC. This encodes CASSSGSGQYF.

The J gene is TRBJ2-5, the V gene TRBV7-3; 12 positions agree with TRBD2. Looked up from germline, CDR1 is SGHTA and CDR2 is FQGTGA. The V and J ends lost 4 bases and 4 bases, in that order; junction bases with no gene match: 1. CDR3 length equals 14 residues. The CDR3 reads CASSSGLAGETQYF. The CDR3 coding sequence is TGTGCCAGCAGCTCGGGACTAGCGGGAGAGACCCAGTACTTC.

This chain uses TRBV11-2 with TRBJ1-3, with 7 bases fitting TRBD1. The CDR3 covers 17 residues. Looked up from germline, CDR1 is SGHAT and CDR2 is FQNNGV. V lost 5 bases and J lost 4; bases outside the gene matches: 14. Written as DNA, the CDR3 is TGTGCCAGCAGCACCCCCCTCAAGGGGGCAAGGGGAAACACCATATATTTT. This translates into CASSTPLKGARGNTIYF.

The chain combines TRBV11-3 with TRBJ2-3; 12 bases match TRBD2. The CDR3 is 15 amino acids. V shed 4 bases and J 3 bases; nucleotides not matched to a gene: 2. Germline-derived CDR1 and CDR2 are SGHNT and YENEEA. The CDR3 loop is CASSSGLAGTDTQYF. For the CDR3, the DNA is TGTGCCAGCAGCTCAGGACTAGCGGGGACAGATACGCAGTATTTT.

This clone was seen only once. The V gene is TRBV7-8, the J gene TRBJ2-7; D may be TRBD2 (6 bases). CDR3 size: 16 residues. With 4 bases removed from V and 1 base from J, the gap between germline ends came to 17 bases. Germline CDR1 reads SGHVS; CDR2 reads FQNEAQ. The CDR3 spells CASSSRLSGVSYEQYF. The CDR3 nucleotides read TGTGCCAGCAGCTCCCGACTTAGCGGAGTGTCCTACGAGCAGTACTTC. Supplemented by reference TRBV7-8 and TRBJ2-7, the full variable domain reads GAGVSQSPRYKVAKRGQDVALRCDPISGHVSLFWYQQALGQGPEFLTYFQNEAQLDKSGLPSDRFFAERPEGSVSTLKIQRTQQEDSAVYLCASSSRLSGVSYEQYFGPGTRLTVT.

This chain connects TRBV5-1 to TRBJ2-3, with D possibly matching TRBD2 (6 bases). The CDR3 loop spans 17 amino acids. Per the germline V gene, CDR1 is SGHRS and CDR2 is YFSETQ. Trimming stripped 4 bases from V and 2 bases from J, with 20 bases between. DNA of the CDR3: TGCGCCAGCAGCGGGGCGACGGGAGTCTCTTACACAGATACGCAGTATTTT. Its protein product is CASSGATGVSYTDTQYF.

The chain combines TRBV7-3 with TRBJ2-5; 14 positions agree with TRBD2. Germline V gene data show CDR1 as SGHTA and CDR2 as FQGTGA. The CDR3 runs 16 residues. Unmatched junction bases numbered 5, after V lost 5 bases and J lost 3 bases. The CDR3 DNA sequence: TGTGCCAGCAGCGTAGGGGGACTAGCGGGAGAAGAGACCCAGTACTTC. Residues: CASSVGGLAGEETQYF.

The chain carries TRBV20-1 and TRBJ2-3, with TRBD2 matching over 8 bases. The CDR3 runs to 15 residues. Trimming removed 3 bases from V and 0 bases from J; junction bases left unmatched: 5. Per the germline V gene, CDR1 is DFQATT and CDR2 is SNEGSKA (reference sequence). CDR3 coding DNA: TGCAGTGCTAGTTTAAGACTAGCGAGCACAGATACGCAGTATTTT. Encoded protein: CSASLRLASTDTQYF.

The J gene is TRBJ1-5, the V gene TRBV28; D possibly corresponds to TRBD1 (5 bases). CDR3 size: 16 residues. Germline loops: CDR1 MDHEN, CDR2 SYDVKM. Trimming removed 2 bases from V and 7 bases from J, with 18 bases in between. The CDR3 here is CASSLARGGMGQPQHF. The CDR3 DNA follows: TGTGCCAGCAGTTTAGCTCGGGGGGGAATGGGCCAGCCCCAGCATTTT.

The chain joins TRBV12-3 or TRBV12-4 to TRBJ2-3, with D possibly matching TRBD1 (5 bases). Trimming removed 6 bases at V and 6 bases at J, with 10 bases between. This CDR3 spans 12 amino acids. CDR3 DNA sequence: TGTGCCAGCAGCCCTAAGGGGGATACGCAGTATTTT. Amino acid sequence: CASSPKGDTQYF.

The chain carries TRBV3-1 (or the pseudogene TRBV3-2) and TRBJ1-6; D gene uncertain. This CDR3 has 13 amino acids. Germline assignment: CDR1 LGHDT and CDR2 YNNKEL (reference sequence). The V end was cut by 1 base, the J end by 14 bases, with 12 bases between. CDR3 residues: CASSQVGGGSLHF. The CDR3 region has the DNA TGTGCCAGCAGCCAAGTGGGAGGCGGGTCCCTCCACTTT.

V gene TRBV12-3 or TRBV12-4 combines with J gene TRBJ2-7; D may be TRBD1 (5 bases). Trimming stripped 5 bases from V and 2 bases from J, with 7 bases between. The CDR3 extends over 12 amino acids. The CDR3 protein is CASSLRAYEQYF. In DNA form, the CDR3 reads TGTGCCAGCAGTCTCAGGGCCTACGAGCAGTACTTC.